One sample yielded the 2 T cell receptor beta chains listed below, sequenced in a study of type 1 and type 2 diabetes patients. PCR was run on genomic DNA. The TCR beta CDR3 region was amplified using 30 forward and 13 reverse primers. MiXCR, run by TCRdb on the multiplex PCR reads, gives a single entry per CDR3 protein. The table lists about 290,000 distinct CDR3 sequences, roughly 48% of them singletons. The sample comprised peripheral blood mononuclear cells (PBMCs). These receptors all come from a man aged 18-30 years with type 2 diabetes.

Worth noting for this clonotype: Sequence at one end of the junction differs from germline and may be a read error. This chain joins TRBV12-3 or TRBV12-4 and TRBJ1-2, with 9 bases matching TRBD1. The CDR3 consists of 15 residues. CDR3 sequence reads: CASRTTGTGRNGHTF. CDR3 bases: TGTGCCAGCAGAACAACCGGGACAGGGCGCAATGGCCACACCTTC.

The chain has TRBV12-3 or TRBV12-4 and TRBJ1-1; D gene unclear. This CDR3 is 13 amino acids long. Trimming shortened V by 7 bases and J by 3 bases, and 12 bases separated the two germline ends. CDR3 DNA: TGTGCCAGCACCATAAAGGGTTACACTGAAGCTTTCTTT. Translated: CASTIKGYTEAFF.